This T cell receptor (beta chain) was identified during a study of metastatic and nonmetastatic thyroid tumors. The study's findings and limits: TCR beta diversity was reportedly significantly higher in malignant thyroid tumors than benign nodules, in blood and tumor.

This CDR3 has 17 residues. V trimming: 4 bases; J trimming: 1 base; junction bases outside the gene matches: 11. The germline V gene has CDR1 SGHRS and CDR2 YFSETQ. As for this clone: The antigen is undetermined.

TCRdb recomputed clones from the PCR reads via MiXCR. The table includes about 17,000 clones, around a quarter detected once. No treatment had been given to any patient before thyroid surgery. Sequencing was done on a sample of tumor tissue. The V and J genes are TRBV5-1 and TRBJ1-1; 9 bases agree with TRBD1. The receptor was isolated from a female donor with papillary thyroid cancer or a benign thyroid nodule (not recorded which). Some clones in this sample may be carry-over from other donors' samples. The CDR3 is CASSLGWTGAPNTEAFF. The DNA for the CDR3 is TGCGCCAGCAGCCTCGGATGGACAGGGGCACCGAACACTGAAGCTTTCTTT.